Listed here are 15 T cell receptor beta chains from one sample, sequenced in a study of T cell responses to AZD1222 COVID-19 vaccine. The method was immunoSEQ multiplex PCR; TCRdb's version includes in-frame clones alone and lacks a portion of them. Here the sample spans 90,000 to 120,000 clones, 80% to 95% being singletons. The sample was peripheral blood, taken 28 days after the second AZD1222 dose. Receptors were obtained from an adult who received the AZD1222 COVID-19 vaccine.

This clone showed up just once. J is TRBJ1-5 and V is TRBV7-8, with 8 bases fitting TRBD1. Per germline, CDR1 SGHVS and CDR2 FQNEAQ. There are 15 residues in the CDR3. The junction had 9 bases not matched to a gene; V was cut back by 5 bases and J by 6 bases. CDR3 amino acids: CASSPLAGGRQPQHF. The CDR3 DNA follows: TGTGCCAGCAGCCCATTGGCAGGGGGCCGTCAGCCCCAGCATTTT.

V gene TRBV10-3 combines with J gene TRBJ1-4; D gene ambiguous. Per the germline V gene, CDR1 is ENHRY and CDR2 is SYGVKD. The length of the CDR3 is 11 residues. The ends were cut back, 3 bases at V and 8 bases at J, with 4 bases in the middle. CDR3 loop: CAISDGEKLFF. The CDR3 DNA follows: TGTGCCATCAGTGACGGGGAAAAACTGTTTTTT.

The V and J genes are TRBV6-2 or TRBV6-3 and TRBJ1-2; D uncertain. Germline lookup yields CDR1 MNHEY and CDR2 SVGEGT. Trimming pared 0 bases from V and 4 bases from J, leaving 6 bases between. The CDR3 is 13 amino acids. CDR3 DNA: TGTGCCAGCAGTTACTCGATGTTCTATGGCTACACCTTC. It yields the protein CASSYSMFYGYTF.

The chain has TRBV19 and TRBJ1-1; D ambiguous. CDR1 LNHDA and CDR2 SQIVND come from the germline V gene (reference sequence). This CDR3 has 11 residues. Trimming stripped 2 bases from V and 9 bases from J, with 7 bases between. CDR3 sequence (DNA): TGTGCCAGTAGTATACCGTCGCAAGCTTTCTTT. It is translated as CASSIPSQAFF.

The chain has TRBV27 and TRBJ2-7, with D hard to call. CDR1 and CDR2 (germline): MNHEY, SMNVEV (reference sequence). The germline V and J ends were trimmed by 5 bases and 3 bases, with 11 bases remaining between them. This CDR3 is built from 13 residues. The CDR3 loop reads CASSPSSSYEQYF. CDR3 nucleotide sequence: TGTGCCAGCAGTCCAAGTTCCAGCTACGAGCAGTACTTC.

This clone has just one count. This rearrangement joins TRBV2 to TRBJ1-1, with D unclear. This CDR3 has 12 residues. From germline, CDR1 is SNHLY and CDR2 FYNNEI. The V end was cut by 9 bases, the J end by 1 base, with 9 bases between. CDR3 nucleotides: TGTGCCAGTGGGGTGGGGAACACTGAAGCTTTCTTT. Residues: CASGVGNTEAFF.

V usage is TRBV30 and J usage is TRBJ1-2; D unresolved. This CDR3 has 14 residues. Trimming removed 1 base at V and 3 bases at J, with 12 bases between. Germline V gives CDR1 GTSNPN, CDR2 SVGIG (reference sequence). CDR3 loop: CAWSGGSSYYGYTF. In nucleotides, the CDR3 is TGTGCCTGGAGTGGAGGGAGCAGTTACTATGGCTACACCTTC.

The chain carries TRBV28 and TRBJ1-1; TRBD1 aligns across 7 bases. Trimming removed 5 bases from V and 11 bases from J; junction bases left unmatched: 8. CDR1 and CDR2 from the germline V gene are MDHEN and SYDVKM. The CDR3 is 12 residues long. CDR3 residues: CASSLGGAGAFF. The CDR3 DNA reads TGTGCCAGCAGTCTAGGGGGCGCGGGCGCTTTCTTT.

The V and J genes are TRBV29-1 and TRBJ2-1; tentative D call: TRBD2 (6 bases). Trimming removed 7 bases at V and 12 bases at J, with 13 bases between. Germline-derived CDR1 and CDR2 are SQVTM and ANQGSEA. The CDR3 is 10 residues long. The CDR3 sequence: CSAAGSAQFF. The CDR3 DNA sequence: TGCAGCGCAGCGGGTTCTGCGCAGTTCTTC.

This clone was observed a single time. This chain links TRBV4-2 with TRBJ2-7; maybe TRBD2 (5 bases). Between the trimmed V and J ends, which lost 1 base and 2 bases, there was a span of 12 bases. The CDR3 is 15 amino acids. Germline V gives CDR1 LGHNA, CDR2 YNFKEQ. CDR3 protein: CASSQVGLATYEQYF. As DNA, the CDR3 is TGTGCCAGCAGCCAAGTTGGTCTAGCCACCTACGAGCAGTACTTC.

This CDR3 is CASSYSIGSSFNEQFF. The CDR3 DNA follows: TGTGCCAGCAGTTACTCGATCGGGAGCTCGTTCAATGAGCAGTTCTTC. The chain has TRBV6-5 and TRBJ2-1, with D maybe TRBD2 (6 bases). Looked up from germline, CDR1 is MNHEY and CDR2 is SVGAGI. This CDR3 has 16 amino acids. Deletions cut 0 bases from V and 6 bases from J, with 15 bases between.

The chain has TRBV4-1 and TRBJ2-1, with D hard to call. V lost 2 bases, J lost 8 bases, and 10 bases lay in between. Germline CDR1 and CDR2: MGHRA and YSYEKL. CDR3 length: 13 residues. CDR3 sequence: CASSQFTTDEQFF. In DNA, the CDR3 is TGCGCCAGCAGCCAATTTACTACGGATGAGCAGTTCTTC.

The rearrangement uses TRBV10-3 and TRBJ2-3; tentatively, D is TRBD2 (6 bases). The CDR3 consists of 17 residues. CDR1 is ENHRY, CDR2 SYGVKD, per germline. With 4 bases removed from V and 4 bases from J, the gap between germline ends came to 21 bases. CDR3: CAISGHRGSGDPDTQYF. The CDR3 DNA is TGTGCCATCAGTGGCCACCGGGGTAGCGGAGACCCAGATACGCAGTATTTT.

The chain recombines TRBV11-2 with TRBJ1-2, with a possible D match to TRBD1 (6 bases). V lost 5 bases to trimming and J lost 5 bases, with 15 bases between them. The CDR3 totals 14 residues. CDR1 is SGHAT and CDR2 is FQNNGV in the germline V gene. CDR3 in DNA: TGTGCCAGCAGCGGATACGGGGGCGTTTATGGCTACACCTTC. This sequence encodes CASSGYGGVYGYTF.

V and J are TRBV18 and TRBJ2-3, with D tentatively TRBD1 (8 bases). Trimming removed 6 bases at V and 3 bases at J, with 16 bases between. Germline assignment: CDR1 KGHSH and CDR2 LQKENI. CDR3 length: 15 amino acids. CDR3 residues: CASSRDRGGTDTQYF. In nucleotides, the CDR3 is TGTGCCAGCTCCAGAGACAGGGGAGGGACAGATACGCAGTATTTT.